This T cell receptor beta chain originates from a study of blood T cell repertoires in COVID-19. Original processing methods: Nucleated cell counts were estimated from reference gene primer amplification. TCRdb keeps only in-frame clones here, not all; method: immunoSEQ multiplex PCR. The V and J calls and the clone size are those of that table, but D and trimming were determined from the DNA. Here the sample spans about 290,000 clones, about 85% being singletons. This CDR3 comprises 16 residues. Per germline, CDR1 SGHTA and CDR2 FQGTGA. J lost 5 bases, V lost 5 bases, and 12 bases had no gene match. Material for sequencing was peripheral blood. The TCR originated in a woman aged 50 to 60 with active or convalescent COVID-19. The rearrangement joins TRBV7-3 to TRBJ2-1, with 7 bases fitting TRBD1. Here the CDR3 reads CASSPNPGQQNNEQFF. CDR3 coding DNA: TGTGCCAGCAGCCCAAACCCGGGACAGCAGAACAATGAGCAGTTCTTC.